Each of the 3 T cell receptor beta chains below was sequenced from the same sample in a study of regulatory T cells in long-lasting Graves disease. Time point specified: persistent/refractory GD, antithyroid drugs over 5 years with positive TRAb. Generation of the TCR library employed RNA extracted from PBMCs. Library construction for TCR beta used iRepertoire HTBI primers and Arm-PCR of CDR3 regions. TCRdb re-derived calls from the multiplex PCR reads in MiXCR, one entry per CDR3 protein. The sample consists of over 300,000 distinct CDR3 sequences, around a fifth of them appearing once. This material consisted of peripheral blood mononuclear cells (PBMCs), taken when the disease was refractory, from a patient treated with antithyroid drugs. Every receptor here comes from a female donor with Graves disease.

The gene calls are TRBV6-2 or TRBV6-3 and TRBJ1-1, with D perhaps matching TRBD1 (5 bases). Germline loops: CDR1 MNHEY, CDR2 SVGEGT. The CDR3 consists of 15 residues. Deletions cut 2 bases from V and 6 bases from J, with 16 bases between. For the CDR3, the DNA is TGTGCCAGCAGTTACGGGGCGGTCAGAGGGGCTGAAGCTTTCTTT. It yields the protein CASSYGAVRGAEAFF.

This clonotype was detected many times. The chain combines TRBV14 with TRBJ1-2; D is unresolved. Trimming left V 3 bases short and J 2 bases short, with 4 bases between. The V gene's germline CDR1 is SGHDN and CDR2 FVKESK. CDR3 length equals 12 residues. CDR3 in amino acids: CASSQENYGYTF. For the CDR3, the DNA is TGTGCCAGCAGCCAGGAAAACTATGGCTACACCTTC.

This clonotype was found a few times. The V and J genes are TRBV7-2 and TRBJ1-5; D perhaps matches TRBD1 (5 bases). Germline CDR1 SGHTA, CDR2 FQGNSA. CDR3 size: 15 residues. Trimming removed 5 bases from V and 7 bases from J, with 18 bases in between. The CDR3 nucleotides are TGTGCCAGCAGCCTATTCGCGGGGGGTGGGCAGCCCCAGCATTTT. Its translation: CASSLFAGGGQPQHF.